One and the same sample provided the 4 T cell receptor beta chains below, sequenced in a study of cytomegalovirus exposure and HLA in healthy donors (dated by TCRdb to the late 2010s). The library was obtained by the immunoSEQ multiplex PCR assay. For the multiplex PCR, a mixture combining 60 forward primers for TCR Vbeta segments and 13 reverse primers for TCR Jbeta segments was used. TCRdb carries this immuneACCESS record with in-frame sequences only. Its versions omit some clonotypes, under half of them owing to an unresolved V gene in the studies checked, with the rest unexplained. The sample table contains 130,000 to 150,000 clones; only one count was recorded for over 60% of them. The top ten hold 1.5% to 2% of the sample. The sequenced material came from PBMCs. These TCRs come from a woman aged 18-35 years in good health and CMV-seronegative.

This chain connects TRBV27 to TRBJ2-7; TRBD1 matches 7 bases. This CDR3 has 13 residues. Losses at the gene ends were 7 bases for V and 5 bases for J; bases not matched to a gene: 8. Germline V lookup: CDR1 MNHEY, CDR2 SMNVEV (reference sequence). CDR3 sequence (DNA): TGTGCCAGCAACCATGACAGGGCCCACGAGCAGTACGTC. It translates to CASNHDRAHEQYV.

The V call is TRBV7-2, the J call TRBJ2-3, with 10 bases lining up with TRBD2. The CDR3 is 14 residues long. Germline lookup yields CDR1 SGHTA and CDR2 FQGNSA. With V trimmed by 10 bases and J by 6 bases, 10 bases remained unmatched. CDR3 amino acids: CATRAGGVWDTQYF. DNA for the CDR3: TGTGCCACACGAGCGGGGGGGGTATGGGATACGCAGTATTTT. Looking up the rest from reference TRBV7-2 and TRBJ2-3 gives the full variable domain: GAGVSQSPSNKVTEKGKDVELRCDPISGHTALYWYRQSLGQGLEFLIYFQGNSAPDKSGLPSDRFSAERTGGSVSTLTIQRTQQEDSAVYLCATRAGGVWDTQYFGPGTRLTVL.

The gene calls are TRBV29-1 and TRBJ2-1; TRBD2 matches 8 bases. V lost 6 bases and J lost 5; bases outside the gene matches: 12. The germline CDR1 and CDR2 sequences are SQVTM and ANQGSEA. The CDR3 has 15 residues. As DNA, the CDR3 is TGCAGCGTGAGCGGGAGAGGCAACCTGGACAATGAGCAGTTCTTC. This sequence encodes CSVSGRGNLDNEQFF.

The chain has TRBV4-3 and TRBJ2-6, with D possibly being TRBD1 (6 bases). The ends were cut back, 4 bases at V and 4 bases at J, with 14 bases in the middle. Germline CDR1 LGHNA, CDR2 YSLEER. This CDR3 spans 16 amino acids. CDR3: CASSRTGSPGANVLTF. CDR3 nucleotide sequence: TGCGCCAGCAGCCGAACAGGGTCCCCAGGGGCCAACGTCCTGACTTTC.